The clone carrying this T cell receptor (beta chain) was counted many times. The antigen is undetermined. The data originate from a study of response to subunit inactivated influenza vaccine. TCRdb used MiXCR to reprocess the RT-PCR reads, holding one entry per CDR3 protein. The sample lists about 170,000 distinct CDR3 sequences; about 10% were seen once. General observations from the study: Few new T cells, the authors suggested, are recruited by each seasonal influenza vaccination.

Germline CDR1 is KGHDR and CDR2 is SFDVKD. V dropped 2 bases and J dropped 6; count of bases not matched to a gene: 16. The CDR3 consists of 19 residues. This specimen was CD8+ T cells sorted from PBMCs, taken about 24 months after vaccination. The TCR was taken from a man aged 50 to 69 who received an inactivated influenza vaccine. The chain employs TRBV24-1 and TRBJ2-1; 9 positions match TRBD2. This CDR3 reads CATSDWLASGTTKRNEQFF. The CDR3 bases are TGTGCCACCAGTGATTGGCTTGCTAGCGGGACAACGAAACGCAATGAGCAGTTCTTC.